These T cell receptor beta chains were read from a single sample in a study of identical twins. MiXCR, run by TCRdb on the 5' RACE reads, gives a single entry per CDR3 protein. The table shows about 340,000 distinct CDR3 sequences, with approximately 13% occurring only once. The sample was also linked to a second study, of yellow fever vaccine responses in identical twins.

The material sequenced was CD8+ T cells sorted from blood. The receptors stem from a woman aged 18 to 35 in good health. Each CDR3 is given with its conserved first and last residue. The D gene is left open where the match is weak. Size tells how often a clone was seen (once, few, many) or the class of an expanded clone, and some rows leave it out.

TRBV24-1	15	.	TRBD2	TRBJ2-1	CATSDVGEGNNEQFF	TGTGCCACCAGTGATGTGGGGGAGGGAAACAATGAGCAGTTCTTC
TRBV4-1	15	.	.	TRBJ1-2	CASSQDRVGYYGYTF	TGCGCCAGCAGCCAAGATCGGGTGGGCTACTATGGCTACACCTTC
TRBV12-3/TRBV12-4	15	few	TRBD2	TRBJ2-1	CASSFPGGPHNEQFF	TGTGCCAGCAGTTTTCCGGGGGGGCCTCATAATGAGCAGTTCTTC
TRBV12-5	14	.	.	TRBJ2-7	CASGLVGQGDEQYF	TGTGCTAGTGGTTTGGTAGGGCAGGGCGACGAGCAGTACTTC
TRBV27	14	few	.	TRBJ2-5	CASSLSRARETQYF	TGTGCCAGCAGTTTATCGAGAGCCAGGGAGACCCAGTACTTC
TRBV9	13	few	.	TRBJ1-2	CASSVDGDYGYTF	TGTGCCAGCAGCGTGGACGGAGACTATGGCTACACCTTC
TRBV27	15	many	.	TRBJ2-3	CASSLSPRNTDTQYF	TGTGCCAGCAGTTTATCCCCTAGAAACACAGATACGCAGTATTTT
TRBV6-2/TRBV6-3	15	.	.	TRBJ1-5	CASSYEGSPAQPQHF	TGTGCCAGCAGTTACGAGGGGTCCCCGGCTCAGCCCCAGCATTTT
TRBV7-6	17	.	TRBD2	TRBJ2-1	CASSLRGGGSSYNEQFF	TGTGCCAGCAGCTTAAGGGGCGGGGGGTCCTCCTACAATGAGCAGTTCTTC
TRBV4-1	12	.	.	TRBJ1-1	CASSQAPFVAFF	TGCGCCAGCAGCCAAGCCCCCTTTGTAGCTTTCTTT
TRBV6-4	16	few	TRBD1	TRBJ1-2	CASSESIGGQVYGYTF	TGTGCCAGCAGTGAGTCAATAGGGGGACAGGTCTATGGCTACACCTTC
TRBV4-1	15	many	.	TRBJ2-2	CASRTVGGLAGELFF	TGCGCCAGCAGGACGGTCGGGGGACTTGCCGGGGAGCTGTTTTTT
TRBV7-8	18	few	.	TRBJ2-3	CASSPDFVSEGVGDTQYF	TGTGCCAGCAGCCCCGATTTTGTCAGCGAAGGGGTGGGAGATACGCAGTATTTT
TRBV12-3/TRBV12-4	17	.	.	TRBJ2-1	CASSPQVGDLSYNEQFF	TGTGCCAGCAGTCCCCAGGTGGGGGACCTCTCCTACAATGAGCAGTTCTTC
TRBV24-1	13	few	.	TRBJ2-1	CATSDFTRGRQFF	TGTGCCACCAGTGACTTTACCCGGGGCCGTCAGTTCTTC
TRBV12-3/TRBV12-4	15	.	.	TRBJ2-5	CASREDFAPVRTQYF	TGTGCCAGCAGGGAGGACTTCGCCCCCGTTAGGACCCAGTACTTC
TRBV29-1	16	few	TRBD2	TRBJ2-1	CSDGRISGRVQGEQFF	TGCAGTGACGGTCGGATTAGCGGGAGGGTACAGGGTGAGCAGTTCTTC
TRBV4-1	13	many	TRBD1	TRBJ2-3	CASSPDRADTQYF	TGCGCCAGCAGCCCAGACAGGGCAGATACGCAGTATTTT
TRBV4-1	14	.	.	TRBJ2-1	CASSRTPQGGEQFF	TGCGCCAGCAGTCGGACCCCCCAGGGCGGTGAGCAGTTCTTC
TRBV3-1	15	many	TRBD1	TRBJ1-1	CASSPGTGVFTEAFF	TGTGCCAGCAGCCCGGGGACAGGGGTTTTCACTGAAGCTTTCTTT
TRBV4-1	15	few	.	TRBJ2-1	CASSQARGTYNEQFF	TGCGCCAGCAGCCAAGCTCGGGGAACTTACAATGAGCAGTTCTTC
TRBV29-1	14	few	.	TRBJ2-5	CSVDGRGGGGTQYF	TGCAGCGTTGATGGGCGTGGAGGTGGGGGGACCCAGTACTTC